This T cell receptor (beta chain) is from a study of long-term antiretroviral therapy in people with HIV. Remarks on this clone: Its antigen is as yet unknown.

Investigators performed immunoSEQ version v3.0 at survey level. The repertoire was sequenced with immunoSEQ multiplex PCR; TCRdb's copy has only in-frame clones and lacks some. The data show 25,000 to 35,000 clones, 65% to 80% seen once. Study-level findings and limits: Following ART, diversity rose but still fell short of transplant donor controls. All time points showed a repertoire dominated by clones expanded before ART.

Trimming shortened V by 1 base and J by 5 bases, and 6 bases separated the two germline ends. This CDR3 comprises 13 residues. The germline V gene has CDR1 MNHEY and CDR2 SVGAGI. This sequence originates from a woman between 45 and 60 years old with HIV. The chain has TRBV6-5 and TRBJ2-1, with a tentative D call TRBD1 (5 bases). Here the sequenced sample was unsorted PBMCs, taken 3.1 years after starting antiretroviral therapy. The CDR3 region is CASSYYRHNEQFF. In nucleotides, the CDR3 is TGTGCCAGCAGTTACTACAGGCACAATGAGCAGTTCTTC.